This paragraph reports one TCR beta chain. The antigen remains unidentified. This CDR3 region has 14 residues. Per germline, CDR1 MNHEY and CDR2 SMNVEV (reference sequence). V gave up 3 bases and J gave up 0 bases, with 9 bases separating them. This entry comes from a study of T cell responses to AZD1222 COVID-19 vaccine. Investigators merged groups given second doses at roughly 4 or roughly 12 weeks. Study results and limitations: When two AZD1222 doses had been given, Spike-specific TCR breadth and depth rose. The span of vaccine-associated CD4 TCRs extended across spike, with dominance at 160-218 and 743-854.

Only in-frame clones appear in the TCRdb table, and some are missing; sequencing was by immunoSEQ multiplex PCR. The repertoire holds approximately 150,000 clones, with roughly 90% as singletons. This sequence was found in an adult who received the AZD1222 COVID-19 vaccine. V gene TRBV27 combines with J gene TRBJ2-7; D is possibly TRBD1 (6 bases). Source: peripheral blood, taken 28 days after the second AZD1222 dose. CDR3 loop: CASSFRGHSYEQYF. CDR3 sequence (DNA): TGTGCCAGCAGTTTCAGGGGACACTCCTACGAGCAGTACTTC.